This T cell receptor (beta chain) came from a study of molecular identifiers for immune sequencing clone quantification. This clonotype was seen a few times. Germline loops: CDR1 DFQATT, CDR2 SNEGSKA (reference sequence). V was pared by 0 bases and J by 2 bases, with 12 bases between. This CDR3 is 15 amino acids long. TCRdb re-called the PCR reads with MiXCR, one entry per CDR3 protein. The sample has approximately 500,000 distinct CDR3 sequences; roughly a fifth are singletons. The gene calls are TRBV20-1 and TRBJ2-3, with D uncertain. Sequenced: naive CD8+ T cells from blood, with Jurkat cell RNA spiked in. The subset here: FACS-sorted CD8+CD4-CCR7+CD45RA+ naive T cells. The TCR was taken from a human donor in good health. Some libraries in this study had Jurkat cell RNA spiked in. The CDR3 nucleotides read TGCAGTGCTAGAGATAATCAGCCGTACACAGATACGCAGTATTTT. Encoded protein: CSARDNQPYTDTQYF.